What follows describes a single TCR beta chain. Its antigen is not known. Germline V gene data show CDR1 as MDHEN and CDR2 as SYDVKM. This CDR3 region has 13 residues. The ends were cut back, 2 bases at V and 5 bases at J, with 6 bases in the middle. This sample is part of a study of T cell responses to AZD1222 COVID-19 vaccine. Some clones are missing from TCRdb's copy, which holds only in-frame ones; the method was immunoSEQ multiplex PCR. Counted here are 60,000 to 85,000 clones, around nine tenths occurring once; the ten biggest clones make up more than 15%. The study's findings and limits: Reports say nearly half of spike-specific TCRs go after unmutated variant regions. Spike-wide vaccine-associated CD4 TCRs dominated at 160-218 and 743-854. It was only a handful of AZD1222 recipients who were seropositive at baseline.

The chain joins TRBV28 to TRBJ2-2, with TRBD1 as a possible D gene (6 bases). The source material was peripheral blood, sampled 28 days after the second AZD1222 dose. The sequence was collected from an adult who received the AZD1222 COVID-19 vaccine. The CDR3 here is CASSLTGTGELFF. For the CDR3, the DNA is TGTGCCAGCAGTTTAACAGGGACCGGGGAGCTGTTTTTT.